The rows below give T cell receptor beta chains drawn from one sample of a study of cytomegalovirus exposure and HLA in healthy donors. Data came from immunoSEQ multiplex PCR; TCRdb stores just in-frame clones and leaves some out. The sample lists 110,000 to 150,000 clones, about 8.9% occurring once. The sequenced material came from PBMCs. These receptors were obtained from a man between 45 and 60 years old in good health and CMV-seronegative. The CDR3 runs from the conserved cysteine through the conserved F or W. Size is omitted from some rows. Given values are once, few, many or a class for expanded clones.

len	abundance	j_gene	v_gene	CDR3aa
16	few	TRBJ2-7	TRBV2	CASSEWVQASSYEQYF
13	few	TRBJ2-1	TRBV29-1	CSVGGVSYNEQFF
17	few	TRBJ2-2	TRBV12-1	CASSFEVEAGAGGELFF
16	few	TRBJ1-5	TRBV30	CAWIPIQADSNQPQHF
12	NA	TRBJ2-7	TRBV25-1	CASSDPGTALNF
14	few	TRBJ1-1	TRBV5-1	CASSLGPGNTEAFF
14	few	TRBJ1-4	TRBV5-5	CASSLDSTNEKLFF
15	few	TRBJ1-2	TRBV6-6	CASSYDKGEDYGYTF
15	few	TRBJ1-2	TRBV4-1	CASSQDQGVGYGYTF
14	few	TRBJ1-1	TRBV12-5	CASGYTDRPTEAFF
15	NA	TRBJ1-2	TRBV18	CASSPLRTGGNGYTF
14	NA	TRBJ2-2	TRBV6-1	CASGKGGGTGELFF
13	NA	TRBJ2-3	TRBV6-1	CASRDRGTDTQYF
14	NA	TRBJ1-1	TRBV4-1	CASSSTGWNTEAFF
17	few	TRBJ2-3	TRBV9	CASSKTSGISSTDTQYF
15	NA	TRBJ2-5	TRBV4-1	CASSQARGIQETQYF
16	NA	TRBJ2-3	TRBV15	CATSYRTGIGADTQYF
17	once	TRBJ1-6	TRBV6-1	CASSERSAGRENSPLHF
17	NA	TRBJ1-2	TRBV7-7	CASSALQGQTTNYGYTF
13	few	TRBJ2-3	TRBV2	CASSLGGIDTQYF
15	NA	TRBJ2-1	TRBV5-1	CASSPYRVWGNEQFF
15	few	TRBJ1-1	TRBV6-6	CASTAQGDFNTEAFF
14	few	TRBJ1-2	TRBV6-1	CASSEGPTNYGYTF
15	few	TRBJ2-3	TRBV2	CASKVLAGNTDTQYF
15	NA	TRBJ1-1	TRBV6-5	CASGRGRGWITEAFF
12	few	NA	TRBV29-1	CSVRTGPYEQYF
11	few	TRBJ1-3	TRBV7-9	CASSLLNTIYF
14	few	TRBJ1-1	TRBV28	CASRGPGGATEAFF
17	few	TRBJ2-2	TRBV28	CASSYRLRAGEYGELFF
15	few	TRBJ1-5	TRBV18	CASSTGTGHNQPQHF
13	few	TRBJ2-1	TRBV7-3	CASSLQGAYEQFF
16	few	TRBJ2-7	TRBV5-1	CASSSGPNRGDYEQYF
14	few	TRBJ2-5	TRBV5-8	CASSLGPSGETQYF
15	few	TRBJ1-2	TRBV6-4	CASSEAWEGSHGYTF
14	NA	TRBJ1-2	TRBV19	CASSSGQGAYGYTF
15	once	TRBJ1-2	TRBV21-1	CASSKLGQGFGGYTF
15	NA	TRBJ2-2	TRBV6-1	CASRPLRGSPGELFF
11	NA	TRBJ2-1	TRBV19	CASSISGQQFF
16	few	TRBJ2-2	TRBV5-1	CASSLTGTSGTGELFF
17	NA	TRBJ2-5	TRBV14	CASSQGARTWAQETQYF